The sequence of this T cell receptor beta chain was determined in a study of cytomegalovirus exposure and HLA in healthy donors. The PCR employed 60 Vbeta primers together with 13 Jbeta primers. The repertoire was sequenced with immunoSEQ multiplex PCR; TCRdb's copy has only in-frame clones and lacks some. The table has about 160,000 clones, 70% to 80% seen once. J lost 3 bases, V lost 4 bases, and 13 bases had no gene match. The CDR3 is 17 residues long. Germline lookup yields CDR1 MGHRA and CDR2 YSYEKL. V and J are TRBV4-1 and TRBJ1-2; 8 nucleotides align to TRBD1. This receptor was obtained from a human donor in good health. The sample was PBMCs. CDR3 bases: TGCGCCAGCAGCCCGATCCTCGACAGGGGTTTTGACTATGGCTACACCTTC. The encoded protein is CASSPILDRGFDYGYTF.